The sequence of this T cell receptor beta chain was determined in a study of shared clonotypes between healthy human individuals. The naive CD8 subset, CD45RO-negative cells positively selected for CCR7, excluded terminally differentiated effector memory CD45RA+ cells. The V gene end was trimmed by 6 bases and the J gene end by 2 bases; junction bases not matched to a gene: 6. The CDR3 has 15 amino acids. CDR1 is MDHEN and CDR2 is SYDVKM in the germline V gene. Produced via immunoSEQ multiplex PCR; TCRdb's table is partial and in-frame only. The sample carries over 2 million clones, about 95% recorded once.

The rearrangement joins TRBV28 to TRBJ1-5; TRBD1 agrees at 8 bases. This TCR derives from a man aged 18 to 30 in good health. The sample comprised naive CD8+ T cells sorted from blood. In DNA form, the CDR3 reads TGTGCCAGCAGACGGACAGGGTTCGGCAATCAGCCCCAGCATTTT. Translating gives CASRRTGFGNQPQHF.